The 21 T cell receptor beta chains presented below share a single source sample, sequenced in a study of blood T cell repertoires in COVID-19 (dated by TCRdb to 2018 to 2021). Library generation was performed with the immunoSEQ multiplex PCR assay. TCRdb stores this immuneACCESS table with in-frame sequences only. Part of the clones is absent; in the studies checked, under half of the shortfall reflects unresolved V genes, and no reason is known for the rest. The sample table records about 120,000 clones; roughly 72% of these occur just once. Approximately 5.7% of the sample comes from the top ten. The sample comprised peripheral blood. These TCRs come from a man between 60 and 75 years old with acute or convalescent COVID-19.

This chain joins TRBV5-1 and TRBJ2-5; 12 positions match TRBD1. J was trimmed by 5 bases and V by 4 bases; bases with no gene match: 6. Germline-derived CDR1 and CDR2 are SGHRS and YFSETQ. The CDR3 spans 15 residues. CDR3 bases: TGCGCCAGCAGCGGTGGGACAGGGGGCCAGGAGACCCAGTACTTC. This translates into CASSGGTGGQETQYF.

The chain has TRBV15 and TRBJ2-1; possible D gene TRBD1, 6 bases. The CDR3 covers 16 residues. Germline V gene sequence: CDR1 LNHNV, CDR2 YYDKDF (reference sequence). V lost 0 bases and J lost 2, with 11 bases in between. For the CDR3, the DNA is TGTGCCACCAGCAGAGATACAGGGTCGGCCTACAATGAGCAGTTCTTC. This encodes CATSRDTGSAYNEQFF.

The gene calls are TRBV5-8 and TRBJ1-4, with 9 bases fitting TRBD1. This CDR3 spans 15 amino acids. Germline V gene data show CDR1 as SGHTS and CDR2 as YDEGEE. V was clipped by 4 bases and J by 3 bases; unmatched bases: 4. The CDR3 loop reads CASSAGQGPNEKLFF. In DNA, the CDR3 is TGTGCCAGCAGCGCGGGACAGGGACCTAATGAAAAACTGTTTTTT.

The CDR3 here is CASSPDSSYGYTF. The CDR3 DNA is TGCGCCAGCAGCCCGGACAGTTCCTATGGCTACACCTTC. This sequence joins TRBV5-1 and TRBJ1-2, with D maybe TRBD1 (6 bases). Germline assignment: CDR1 SGHRS and CDR2 YFSETQ. With 4 bases removed from V and 4 bases from J, the gap between germline ends came to 11 bases. The CDR3 consists of 13 residues.

This clone was observed a handful of times. The chain employs TRBV2 and TRBJ2-7, with 7 bases matching TRBD1. Germline V CDR1 and CDR2: SNHLY, FYNNEI. J gave up 1 base and V 6 bases, and 9 bases lay outside the gene matches. CDR3 length: 15 residues. The CDR3 DNA reads as TGTGCCAGCAGGGGGGCAGGGGGAAATTCCTACGAGCAGTACTTC. It encodes CASRGAGGNSYEQYF.

The chain links TRBV6-5 to TRBJ1-2; the match to TRBD1 covers 8 bases. The CDR3 length is 15 residues. The trim removed 6 bases at V and 3 bases at J, leaving 9 bases unmatched. The germline gives CDR1 MNHEY, CDR2 SVGAGI. CDR3 nucleotide sequence: TGTGCCAGCAGACCAGGACAGGGTTTATACTATGGCTACACCTTC. It translates to CASRPGQGLYYGYTF.

J is TRBJ1-2 and V is TRBV6-6; TRBD1 agrees at 8 bases. Trimming at V came to 5 bases and at J to 8 bases, leaving 7 bases not matched to a gene. The germline V gene encodes CDR1 MNHNY and CDR2 SVGAGI (reference sequence). The CDR3 covers 13 residues. The CDR3 here is CASSLQGAGGYTF. In DNA, the CDR3 is TGTGCCAGCAGTCTTCAGGGGGCAGGCGGCTACACCTTC.

The chain is built from TRBV7-6 and TRBJ1-1; weak D call: TRBD1 (6 bases). The V gene lost 5 bases and the J gene lost 4 bases, with 17 bases spanning the gap. Germline V gene data show CDR1 as SGHVS and CDR2 as FNYEAQ. The CDR3 sequence is 15 residues long. The CDR3 DNA reads as TGTGCCAGCAGCACCCTCGGGGGGGGGCCCACTGAAGCTTTCTTT. Translation: CASSTLGGGPTEAFF.

This chain uses TRBV18 with TRBJ1-2, with D unclear. The CDR3 extends over 14 amino acids. Germline lookup yields CDR1 KGHSH and CDR2 LQKENI. Trimming stripped 0 bases from V and 1 base from J, with 6 bases between. DNA of the CDR3: TGTGCCAGCTCACCACCTCCGGGTAACTATGGCTACACCTTC. This encodes CASSPPPGNYGYTF. The entire variable domain, with the rest obtained from reference TRBV18 and TRBJ1-2, is as follows: NAGVMQNPRHLVRRRGQEARLRCSPMKGHSHVYWYRQLPEEGLKFMVYLQKENIIDESGMPKERFSAEFPKEGPSILRIQQVVRGDSAAYFCASSPPPGNYGYTFGSGTRLTVV.

The chain recombines TRBV2 with TRBJ1-5, with TRBD1 matching 10 bases. The CDR3 loop spans 18 amino acids. The trim removed 8 bases at V and 5 bases at J, leaving 18 bases unmatched. Germline loops: CDR1 SNHLY, CDR2 FYNNEI. CDR3: CASWGAGTGEGRDQPQHF. DNA of the CDR3: TGTGCCAGCTGGGGGGCCGGGACAGGGGAGGGGAGAGATCAGCCCCAGCATTTT.

The chain couples TRBV4-2 to TRBJ1-4; 10 bases fit TRBD1. V lost 2 bases, J lost 5 bases, and 5 bases stayed unmatched. Germline V gene lookup returns CDR1 LGHNA and CDR2 YNFKEQ. This CDR3 is built from 16 residues. The CDR3 DNA follows: TGTGCCAGCAGCCAAACGCCGGGACAGGGGAATGAAAAACTGTTTTTT. This encodes CASSQTPGQGNEKLFF.

This clone was observed a handful of times. This chain connects TRBV19 to TRBJ2-3; D uncertain. This CDR3 comprises 17 residues. Trimming pared 3 bases from V and 2 bases from J, leaving 18 bases between. CDR1 and CDR2 (germline): LNHDA, SQIVND (reference sequence). The CDR3 coding sequence is TGTGCCAGTAGTATGAGTTGGAGCCTTTATAACACAGATACGCAGTATTTT. Translation: CASSMSWSLYNTDTQYF.

J is TRBJ1-1 and V is TRBV5-5; D may be TRBD1 (5 bases). This CDR3 comprises 13 residues. V was clipped by 0 bases and J by 9 bases, with 12 bases between them. The germline V gene encodes CDR1 SGHKS and CDR2 YYEKEE (reference sequence). This chain's CDR3 is CASSLAGQGKAFF. The CDR3 DNA follows: TGTGCCAGCAGCTTGGCCGGGCAGGGTAAAGCTTTCTTT. The full variable domain, with the rest looked up from reference TRBV5-5 and TRBJ1-1, is DAGVTQSPTHLIKTRGQQVTLRCSPISGHKSVSWYQQVLGQGPQFIFQYYEKEERGRGNFPDRFSARQFPNYSSELNVNALLLGDSALYLCASSLAGQGKAFFGQGTRLTVV.

CDR3 in amino acids: CAARGKTEAFF. In DNA, the CDR3 is TGTGCCGCACGGGGTAAGACTGAAGCTTTCTTT. The chain joins TRBV30 to TRBJ1-1; no definite D call. V dropped 8 bases and J dropped 5 bases, with 12 bases sitting between them. Germline V lookup: CDR1 GTSNPN, CDR2 SVGIG (reference sequence). The CDR3 is 11 amino acids.

The rearrangement uses TRBV28 and TRBJ2-7; TRBD2 might be the D (5 bases). CDR3 length: 15 amino acids. The V end was cut by 3 bases, the J end by 3 bases, with 15 bases between. Germline CDR1 MDHEN, CDR2 SYDVKM. In DNA form, the CDR3 reads TGTGCCAGCAGTTTGTCCCCGAGGGCGGGCTACGAGCAGTACTTC. It translates to CASSLSPRAGYEQYF.

J is TRBJ1-1 and V is TRBV29-1; 8 positions match TRBD1. Germline V gene data show CDR1 as SQVTM and CDR2 as ANQGSEA. This CDR3 region has 17 residues. V gave up 4 bases and J gave up 5 bases; unmatched junction bases: 18. CDR3 nucleotides: TGCAGCGTTGTGTCCGGACAGGGTTGGTTTTTAGGGACTGAAGCTTTCTTT. This encodes CSVVSGQGWFLGTEAFF.

This chain joins TRBV6-5 and TRBJ2-3, with D possibly being TRBD2 (5 bases). The CDR3 has 14 residues. The germline V and J ends were trimmed by 10 bases and 0 bases, with 14 bases remaining between them. Per the germline V gene, CDR1 is MNHEY and CDR2 is SVGAGI. CDR3 coding DNA: TGTGCCAATTCTCCGGGATCTAGCACAGATACGCAGTATTTT. This codes for CANSPGSSTDTQYF.

The rearrangement joins TRBV2 to TRBJ2-7; D is perhaps TRBD2 (5 bases). The CDR3 loop spans 14 amino acids. Germline lookup yields CDR1 SNHLY and CDR2 FYNNEI. Trimming left V 4 bases short and J 5 bases short, with 15 bases between. DNA for the CDR3: TGTGCCAGCAGTGCACCCCTAGCACTCCACGAGCAGTACTTC. This codes for CASSAPLALHEQYF.

V gene TRBV15 combines with J gene TRBJ1-2; the match to TRBD1 covers 7 bases. Germline trimming cut 3 bases from V and 6 bases from J; bases unmatched to any gene: 10. This CDR3 is 15 amino acids long. The germline CDR1 and CDR2 sequences are LNHNV and YYDKDF (reference sequence). For the CDR3, the DNA is TGTGCCACCAGCAGGGGGGACAGCAGCAACCATGGCTACACCTTC. Encoded protein: CATSRGDSSNHGYTF.

J is TRBJ1-4 and V is TRBV5-1; D is perhaps TRBD1 (5 bases). Germline V gives CDR1 SGHRS, CDR2 YFSETQ. Trimming took off 3 bases at V and 7 bases at J, with 16 bases between the two ends. CDR3 length: 15 amino acids. For the CDR3, the DNA is TGCGCCAGCAGCTCAAGCGGGACTTTGGGTGAAAAACTGTTTTTT. This encodes CASSSSGTLGEKLFF.

The table lists this clone with a count of one. The CDR3 reads CASSATSGGAVTQYF. The CDR3 region has the DNA TGTGCCAGCAGCGCTACTAGCGGGGGGGCGGTTACGCAGTATTTT. The gene calls are TRBV9 and TRBJ2-3, with 13 positions matching TRBD2. The V segment lost 3 bases and the J segment 8 bases; nucleotides outside the gene matches: 6. Germline V gene data show CDR1 as SGDLS and CDR2 as YYNGEE. This CDR3 is 15 amino acids long.